Only one count was recorded for the clone carrying this T cell receptor (beta chain). Its antigen remains unknown. The data belong to a study of metastatic and nonmetastatic thyroid tumors. Looking at the study overall: Comparison of repertoires was carried out across blood and tumor or nodule tissue from malignant and benign thyroid patients.

No treatment of any kind had been given to any patient before thyroid surgery. General study findings and limits: When malignant thyroid tumors were compared with benign nodules, TCR beta diversity was reportedly significantly higher in the malignant tumors. This held in both blood and tumor samples.

From germline, CDR1 is SGDLS and CDR2 YYNGEE. This CDR3 has 13 amino acids. The ends were cut back, 7 bases at V and 0 bases at J, with 8 bases in the middle. In the source study's methods: It was from CDR3 differences across clinicopathological groups that a distant-metastasis classifier for papillary thyroid cancer was built. TCRdb re-clonotyped the PCR reads via MiXCR. The V and J calls come from TCRdb's annotation, not from the publication. This table has 3,700 or so clones, roughly 35% appearing once. The rearrangement uses TRBV9 and TRBJ2-1; D remains ambiguous. This clonotype was obtained from a male donor with papillary thyroid cancer or a benign thyroid nodule (not recorded which). Some clones in this sample may be carry-over from other donors' samples. Sequencing was carried out using tumor tissue. The CDR3 sequence: CASGESSYNEQFF. Here the CDR3 DNA reads TGTGCCAGCGGGGAAAGCTCCTACAATGAGCAGTTCTTC.